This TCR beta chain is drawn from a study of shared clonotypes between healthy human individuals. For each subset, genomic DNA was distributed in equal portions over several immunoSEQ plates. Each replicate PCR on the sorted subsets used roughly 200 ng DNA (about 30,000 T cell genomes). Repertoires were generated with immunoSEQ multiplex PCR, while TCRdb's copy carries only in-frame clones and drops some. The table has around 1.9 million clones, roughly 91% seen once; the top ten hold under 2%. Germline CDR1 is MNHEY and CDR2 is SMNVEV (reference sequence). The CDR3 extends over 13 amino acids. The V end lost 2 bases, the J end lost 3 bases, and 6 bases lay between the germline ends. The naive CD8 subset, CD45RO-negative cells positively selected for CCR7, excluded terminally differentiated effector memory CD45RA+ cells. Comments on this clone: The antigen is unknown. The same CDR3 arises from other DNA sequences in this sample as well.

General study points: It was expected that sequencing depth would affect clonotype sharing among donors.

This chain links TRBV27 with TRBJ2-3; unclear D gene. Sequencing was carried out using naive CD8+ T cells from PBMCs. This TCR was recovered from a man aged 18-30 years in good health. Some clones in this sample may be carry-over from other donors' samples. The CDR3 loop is CASSLGRTDTQYF. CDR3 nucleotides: TGTGCCAGCAGTTTAGGCAGAACAGATACGCAGTATTTT.